The 17 T cell receptor beta chains reported below all come from one sample, sequenced in a study of cytomegalovirus exposure and HLA in healthy donors. Amplification used 60 Vbeta primers and 13 Jbeta primers. Profiled with immunoSEQ multiplex PCR; TCRdb holds only in-frame clones, not every one. The repertoire holds about 170,000 clones, with around 80% as singletons. Sequenced sample: PBMCs. These receptors came from a woman aged 45-65 years in good health and CMV-seropositive.

The chain links TRBV18 to TRBJ2-7; a possible D gene is TRBD2 (5 bases). CDR1 KGHSH and CDR2 LQKENI come from the germline V gene. The CDR3 has 13 residues. With 4 bases removed from V and 2 bases from J, the gap between germline ends came to 9 bases. CDR3 DNA: TGTGCCAGCTCACAGTCCGGGACCTACGAGCAGTACTTC. Translation: CASSQSGTYEQYF.

The chain uses TRBV11-2 and TRBJ2-1; D perhaps matches TRBD1 (6 bases). This CDR3 is 13 amino acids long. Trimming took 6 bases from V and 6 from J, leaving 12 bases between them. Germline V gene data show CDR1 as SGHAT and CDR2 as FQNNGV. CDR3 loop: CASSNREGNEQFF. The CDR3 DNA is TGTGCCAGCAGTAACAGGGAAGGCAATGAGCAGTTCTTC.

This clone has just a few counts. V is TRBV7-2 and J is TRBJ1-4; weak D call: TRBD1 (5 bases). The V end was cut by 1 base, the J end by 9 bases, with 9 bases between. CDR1 is SGHTA and CDR2 is FQGNSA in the germline V gene. CDR3 length: 13 residues. DNA of the CDR3: TGTGCCAGCAGCTTAGAGGCAGGGCAAAAACTGTTTTTT. Its protein is CASSLEAGQKLFF.

With regard to this clone: One end of the junction is discordant with germline, which a read error may explain. J is TRBJ2-7 and V is TRBV7-9; D is perhaps TRBD2 (6 bases). CDR3 length equals 15 residues. Germline V CDR1 and CDR2: SEHNR, FQNEAQ (reference sequence). DNA for the CDR3: TGTTCCAGCAGCGCCCGGGACTTTTTAACCTACGAGCAGTACTTC. This codes for CSSSARDFLTYEQYF.

This clone was detected once. The rearrangement joins TRBV19 to TRBJ2-6; the match to TRBD1 covers 9 bases. This CDR3 is 14 amino acids long. Per germline, CDR1 LNHDA and CDR2 SQIVND (reference sequence). The junction had 9 bases not matched to a gene; V was cut back by 5 bases and J by 13 bases. CDR3 bases: TGTGCCAGTAGTGCCACGGGACAGGGTCTTGTCCTGACTTTC. Amino acids: CASSATGQGLVLTF.

A few counts support this clone. This sequence joins TRBV5-6 and TRBJ1-2, with D tentatively TRBD1 (5 bases). The CDR3 has 12 amino acids. The V end lost 4 bases, the J end lost 5 bases, and 9 bases lay between the germline ends. Per the germline V gene, CDR1 is SGHDT and CDR2 is YYEEEE. The CDR3 DNA reads as TGTGCCAGCAGCAGACAGCCGTATGGCTACACCTTC. Translated, it gives CASSRQPYGYTF.

This clone was detected only once. The V and J genes are TRBV21-1 and TRBJ2-3; whether TRBD1, the table's D call, matches the DNA was not checked. TRBV21-1 is assigned pseudogene status. The CDR3 contains 16 residues. The CDR3 loop reads CASSLYRETCTDTQYF. Written as DNA, the CDR3 is TGTGCCAGCAGCCTTTACAGGGAGACCTGCACAGATACGCAGTATTTT.

On this clone: At one boundary the junction diverges from the germline segment, which might be a read error. The CDR3 region is CAWSVSGTAFVF. In DNA form, the CDR3 reads TGTGCCTGGAGTGTTTCCGGGACTGCCTTCGTTTTC. The chain carries TRBV30 and TRBJ2-7, with D possibly matching TRBD2 (6 bases). This CDR3 has 12 amino acids. Germline loops: CDR1 GTSNPN, CDR2 SVGIG (reference sequence).

This rearrangement joins TRBV28 to TRBJ1-1, with D perhaps matching TRBD1 (6 bases). From germline, CDR1 is MDHEN and CDR2 SYDVKM. Trimming removed 3 bases at V and 3 bases at J, with 11 bases between. The CDR3 sequence is 14 residues long. The CDR3 spells CASSLIAGDTEAFF. For the CDR3, the DNA is TGTGCCAGCAGTTTGATCGCAGGGGACACTGAAGCTTTCTTT.

This clone was found a few times. CDR3 sequence (DNA): TGTGCCAGCAGCCAAGATCGGGGGGGCCAAGAGACCCAGTACTTC. Protein product: CASSQDRGGQETQYF. The V call is TRBV4-2, the J call TRBJ2-5, with TRBD2 matching over 8 bases. Unmatched junction bases numbered 1, after V lost 0 bases and J lost 1 base. Germline V gives CDR1 LGHNA, CDR2 YNFKEQ. The CDR3 runs 15 residues.

V gene TRBV28 combines with J gene TRBJ2-6; TRBD2 matches 8 bases. CDR1 is MDHEN, CDR2 SYDVKM, per germline. V shed 10 bases and J 0 bases; nucleotides not matched to a gene: 14. This CDR3 spans 18 amino acids. In DNA, the CDR3 is TGTGCCACCCTAAATAATCCCGGGAGGGCCTCTGGGGCCAACGTCCTGACTTTC. Its translation is CATLNNPGRASGANVLTF.

This chain uses TRBV19 with TRBJ2-1; 7 bases fit TRBD2. The J segment lost 6 bases and the V segment lost 6 bases, leaving 14 bases of the junction unmatched. The length of the CDR3 is 16 residues. Per the germline V gene, CDR1 is LNHDA and CDR2 is SQIVND (reference sequence). CDR3 DNA: TGTGCCAGTAGCCCCCACATGGGGAGGGGAGGCAATGAGCAGTTCTTC. It specifies CASSPHMGRGGNEQFF. The whole variable domain, remainder taken from reference TRBV19 and TRBJ2-1, is DGGITQSPKYLFRKEGQNVTLSCEQNLNHDAMYWYRQDPGQGLRLIYYSQIVNDFQKGDIAEGYSVSREKKESFPLTVTSAQKNPTAFYLCASSPHMGRGGNEQFFGPGTRLTVL.

The chain links TRBV18 to TRBJ1-2; D not resolved. With 3 bases removed from V and 5 bases from J, the gap between germline ends came to 19 bases. The CDR3 contains 16 residues. Per the germline V gene, CDR1 is KGHSH and CDR2 is LQKENI. Here the CDR3 reads CASSPFQKAMDYGYTF. In DNA form, the CDR3 reads TGTGCCAGCTCACCCTTCCAGAAAGCGATGGATTATGGCTACACCTTC.

The chain joins TRBV19 to TRBJ2-1, with TRBD2 matching over 9 bases. The ends lost 6 bases at V and 9 bases at J; junction bases unmatched: 12. CDR1 is LNHDA, CDR2 SQIVND, per germline (reference sequence). The CDR3 extends over 15 amino acids. CDR3 DNA sequence: TGTGCCAGTAGCCGCGCGGGGGGGTATAGTGGTGAGCAGTTCTTC. This sequence encodes CASSRAGGYSGEQFF.

The chain combines TRBV5-1 with TRBJ2-2, with 10 bases identical to TRBD2. CDR1 and CDR2 (germline): SGHRS, YFSETQ. V lost 1 base to trimming and J lost 9 bases; unmatched junction nucleotides: 9. The CDR3 covers 16 residues. DNA of the CDR3: TGCGCCAGCAGCTTGTCGCCAGCGGGAGGGCCACGGGAGCTGTTTTTT. This translates into CASSLSPAGGPRELFF. The full variable domain, rest sourced from reference TRBV5-1 and TRBJ2-2, is KAGVTQTPRYLIKTRGQQVTLSCSPISGHRSVSWYQQTPGQGLQFLFEYFSETQRNKGNFPGRFSGRQFSNSRSEMNVSTLELGDSALYLCASSLSPAGGPRELFFGEGSRLTVL.

The chain employs TRBV6-4 and TRBJ2-5; 11 bases agree with TRBD2. The V segment lost 9 bases and the J segment 5 bases; nucleotides outside the gene matches: 11. Germline CDR1 reads MRHNA; CDR2 reads SNTAGT. The CDR3 is 15 amino acids. The CDR3 DNA follows: TGTGCCAGGTTAGCGGGAGGGCCGATCGGGGAGACCCAGTACTTC. Its protein product is CARLAGGPIGETQYF.

This clone was seen just once. The rearrangement uses TRBV6-5 and TRBJ2-5; TRBD1 agrees at 9 bases. The germline V gene has CDR1 MNHEY and CDR2 SVGAGI. With 0 bases clipped from V and 5 bases from J, the junction kept 7 bases outside the gene matches. CDR3 length: 16 residues. The CDR3 nucleotides are TGTGCCAGCAGTTACTCGTTACAGGGGGCCCAGGAGACCCAGTACTTC. It translates to CASSYSLQGAQETQYF.